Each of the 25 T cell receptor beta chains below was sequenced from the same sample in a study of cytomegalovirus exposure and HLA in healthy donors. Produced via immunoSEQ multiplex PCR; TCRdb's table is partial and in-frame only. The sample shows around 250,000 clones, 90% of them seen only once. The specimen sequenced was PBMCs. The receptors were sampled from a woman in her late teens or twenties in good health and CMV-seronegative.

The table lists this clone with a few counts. The DNA for the CDR3 is TGTGCCAGCAGTGAAAGGACTCAGGTTAACTATGGCTACACCTTC. It encodes CASSERTQVNYGYTF. The J gene is TRBJ1-2, the V gene TRBV6-1; D unresolved. Germline V CDR1 and CDR2: MNHNS, SASEGT. This CDR3 region has 15 residues. V lost 2 bases, J lost 1 base, and 11 bases lay in between.

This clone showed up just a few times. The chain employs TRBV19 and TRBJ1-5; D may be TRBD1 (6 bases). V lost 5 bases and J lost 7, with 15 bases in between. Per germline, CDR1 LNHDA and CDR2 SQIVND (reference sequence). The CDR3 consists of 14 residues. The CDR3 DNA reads TGTGCCAGTAGTCGTCAATCACAGGGACAGCCCCAGCATTTT. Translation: CASSRQSQGQPQHF. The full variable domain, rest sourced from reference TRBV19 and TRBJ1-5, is DGGITQSPKYLFRKEGQNVTLSCEQNLNHDAMYWYRQDPGQGLRLIYYSQIVNDFQKGDIAEGYSVSREKKESFPLTVTSAQKNPTAFYLCASSRQSQGQPQHFGDGTRLSIL.

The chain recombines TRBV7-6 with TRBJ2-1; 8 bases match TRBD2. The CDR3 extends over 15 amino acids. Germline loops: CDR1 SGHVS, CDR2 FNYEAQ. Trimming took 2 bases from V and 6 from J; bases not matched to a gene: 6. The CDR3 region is CASSLQRGGSNEQFF. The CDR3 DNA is TGTGCCAGCAGCTTACAACGGGGGGGCTCCAATGAGCAGTTCTTC.

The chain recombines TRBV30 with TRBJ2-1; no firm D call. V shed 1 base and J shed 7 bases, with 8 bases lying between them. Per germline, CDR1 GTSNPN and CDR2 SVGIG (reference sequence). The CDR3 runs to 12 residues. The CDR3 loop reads CAWSGSGNEQFF. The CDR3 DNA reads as TGTGCCTGGAGTGGATCGGGTAATGAGCAGTTCTTC.

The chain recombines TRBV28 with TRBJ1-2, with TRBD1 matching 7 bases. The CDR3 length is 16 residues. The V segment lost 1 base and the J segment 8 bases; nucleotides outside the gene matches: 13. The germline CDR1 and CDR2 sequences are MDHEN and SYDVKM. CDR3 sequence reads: CASSLFRDRAFGGYTF. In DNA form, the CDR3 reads TGTGCCAGCAGTTTATTCCGGGACAGAGCCTTTGGCGGCTACACCTTC.

In DNA form, the CDR3 reads TGTGCCAGCAGCTTAGATTTGGGGGGGGCAGCCTACGAGCAGTACTTC. Translating it yields CASSLDLGGAAYEQYF. V gene TRBV11-2 combines with J gene TRBJ2-7; D is possibly TRBD2 (7 bases). Trimming removed 0 bases at V and 2 bases at J, with 14 bases between. The CDR3 length is 16 residues. CDR1 and CDR2 (germline): SGHAT, FQNNGV.

The CDR3 nucleotides read TGTGCCAGCAGCCAAGCTGGGACAGGGTTGAGCTACACCTTC. Protein sequence: CASSQAGTGLSYTF. The gene calls are TRBV4-2 and TRBJ1-2, with TRBD1 matching 9 bases. The CDR3 loop spans 14 amino acids. The V and J ends lost 1 base and 9 bases, in that order; junction bases with no gene match: 6. Per germline, CDR1 LGHNA and CDR2 YNFKEQ.

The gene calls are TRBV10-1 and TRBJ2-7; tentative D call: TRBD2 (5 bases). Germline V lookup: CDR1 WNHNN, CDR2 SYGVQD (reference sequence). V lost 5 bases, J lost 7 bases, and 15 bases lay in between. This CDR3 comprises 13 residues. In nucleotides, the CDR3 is TGCGCCAGCAGTATGGGGAGAGTGGAGGAGCAGTACTTC. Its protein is CASSMGRVEEQYF.

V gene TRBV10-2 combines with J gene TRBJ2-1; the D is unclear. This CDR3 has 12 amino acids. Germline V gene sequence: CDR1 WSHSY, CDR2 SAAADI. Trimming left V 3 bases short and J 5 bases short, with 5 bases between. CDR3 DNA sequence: TGCGCCAGCAGTGAAGCCGACAATGAGCAGTTCTTC. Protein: CASSEADNEQFF.

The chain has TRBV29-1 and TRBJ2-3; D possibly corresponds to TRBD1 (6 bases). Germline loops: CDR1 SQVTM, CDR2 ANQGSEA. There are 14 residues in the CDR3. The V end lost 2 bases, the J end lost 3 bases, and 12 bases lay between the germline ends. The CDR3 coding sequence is TGCAGCGTTGAAAGGACAGAAAGGACAGATACGCAGTATTTT. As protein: CSVERTERTDTQYF.

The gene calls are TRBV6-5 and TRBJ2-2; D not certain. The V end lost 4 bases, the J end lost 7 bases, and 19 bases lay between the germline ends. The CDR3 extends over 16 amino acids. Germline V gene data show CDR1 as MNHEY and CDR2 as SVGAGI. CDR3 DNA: TGTGCCAGCAGTTGGGCACCCTCTGCGAACGGCGGGGAGCTGTTTTTT. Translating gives CASSWAPSANGGELFF.

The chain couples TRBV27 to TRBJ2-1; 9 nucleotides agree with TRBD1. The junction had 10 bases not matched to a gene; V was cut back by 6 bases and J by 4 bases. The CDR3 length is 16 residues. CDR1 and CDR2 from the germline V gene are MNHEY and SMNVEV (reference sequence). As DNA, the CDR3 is TGTGCCAGCAGCTACGGGGTCGGGACAGGGTACAATGAGCAGTTCTTC. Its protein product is CASSYGVGTGYNEQFF.

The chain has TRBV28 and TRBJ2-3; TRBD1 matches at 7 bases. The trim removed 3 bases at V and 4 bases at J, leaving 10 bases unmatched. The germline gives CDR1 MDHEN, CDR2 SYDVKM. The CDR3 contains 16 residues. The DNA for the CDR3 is TGTGCCAGCAGTTTCCAAGGGGGCATAGGGCCAGATACGCAGTATTTT. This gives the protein CASSFQGGIGPDTQYF. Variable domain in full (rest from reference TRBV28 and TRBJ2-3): DVKVTQSSRYLVKRTGEKVFLECVQDMDHENMFWYRQDPGLGLRLIYFSYDVKMKEKGDIPEGYSVSREKKERFSLILESASTNQTSMYLCASSFQGGIGPDTQYFGPGTRLTVL.

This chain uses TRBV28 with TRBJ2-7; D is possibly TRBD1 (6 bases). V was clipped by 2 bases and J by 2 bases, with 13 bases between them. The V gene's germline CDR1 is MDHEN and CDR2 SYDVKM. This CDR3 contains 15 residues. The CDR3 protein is CASSLGGQMTYEQYF. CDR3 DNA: TGTGCCAGCAGTTTAGGTGGACAGATGACCTACGAGCAGTACTTC.

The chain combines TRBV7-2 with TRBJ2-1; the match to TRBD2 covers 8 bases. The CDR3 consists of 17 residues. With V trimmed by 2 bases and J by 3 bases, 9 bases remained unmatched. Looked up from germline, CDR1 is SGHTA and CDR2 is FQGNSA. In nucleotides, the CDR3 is TGTGCCAGCAGCTTATGGGCTAGCGGGTTCTACTACAATGAGCAGTTCTTC. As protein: CASSLWASGFYYNEQFF. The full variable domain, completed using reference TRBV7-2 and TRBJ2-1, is GAGVSQSPSNKVTEKGKDVELRCDPISGHTALYWYRQSLGQGLEFLIYFQGNSAPDKSGLPSDRFSAERTGGSVSTLTIQRTQQEDSAVYLCASSLWASGFYYNEQFFGPGTRLTVL.

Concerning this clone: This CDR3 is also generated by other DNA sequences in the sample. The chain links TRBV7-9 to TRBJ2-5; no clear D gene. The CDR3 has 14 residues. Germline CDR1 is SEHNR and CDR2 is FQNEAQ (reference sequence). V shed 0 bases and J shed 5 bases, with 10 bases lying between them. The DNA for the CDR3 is TGTGCCAGCAGCTTAGCACTGGTTCGGGAGACCCAGTACTTC. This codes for CASSLALVRETQYF. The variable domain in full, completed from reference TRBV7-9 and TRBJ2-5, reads DTGVSQNPRHKITKRGQNVTFRCDPISEHNRLYWYRQTLGQGPEFLTYFQNEAQLEKSRLLSDRFSAERPKGSFSTLEIQRTEQGDSAMYLCASSLALVRETQYFGPGTRLLVL.

The DNA for the CDR3 is TGCGCCAGATGGGACAGGGCGCCTTATAGCAATCAGCCCCAGCATTTT. Its translation: CARWDRAPYSNQPQHF. The V call is TRBV5-1, the J call TRBJ1-5; the match to TRBD1 covers 9 bases. The junction had 9 bases not matched to a gene; V was cut back by 8 bases and J by 0 bases. The germline CDR1 and CDR2 sequences are SGHRS and YFSETQ. The CDR3 covers 16 residues.

The CDR3 sequence: CASSPTGGLSGYTF. For the CDR3, the DNA is TGTGCCAGCAGCCCAACAGGGGGGCTTTCAGGCTACACCTTC. The chain is built from TRBV28 and TRBJ1-2; 8 positions match TRBD1. This CDR3 has 14 residues. With 6 bases clipped from V and 8 bases from J, the junction kept 11 bases outside the gene matches. Germline CDR1 is MDHEN and CDR2 is SYDVKM.

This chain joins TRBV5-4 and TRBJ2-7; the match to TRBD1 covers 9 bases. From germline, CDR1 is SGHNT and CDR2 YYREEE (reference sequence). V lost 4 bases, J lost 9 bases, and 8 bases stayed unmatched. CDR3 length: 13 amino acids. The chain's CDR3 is CASSPGTGKGQYV. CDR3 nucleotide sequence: TGTGCCAGCAGCCCAGGGACAGGGAAAGGGCAGTACGTC.

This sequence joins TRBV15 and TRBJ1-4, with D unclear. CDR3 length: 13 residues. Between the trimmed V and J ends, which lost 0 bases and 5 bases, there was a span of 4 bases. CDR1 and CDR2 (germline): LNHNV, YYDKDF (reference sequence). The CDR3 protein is CATSREENEKLFF. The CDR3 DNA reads TGTGCCACCAGCAGAGAAGAGAATGAAAAACTGTTTTTT.

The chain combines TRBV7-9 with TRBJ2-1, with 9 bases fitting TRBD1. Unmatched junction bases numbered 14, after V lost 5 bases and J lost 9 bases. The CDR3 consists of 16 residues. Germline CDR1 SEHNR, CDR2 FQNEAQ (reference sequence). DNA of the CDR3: TGTGCCAGCAGCGGCCCCCCGGGACAGGGAGGGTTTGAGCAGTTCTTC. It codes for CASSGPPGQGGFEQFF.

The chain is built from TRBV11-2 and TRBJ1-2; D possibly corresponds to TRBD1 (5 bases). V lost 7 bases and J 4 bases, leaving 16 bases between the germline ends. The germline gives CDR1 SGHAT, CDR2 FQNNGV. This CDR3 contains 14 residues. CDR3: CASTWAQGAYGYTF. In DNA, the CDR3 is TGTGCCAGCACCTGGGCTCAGGGCGCCTATGGCTACACCTTC.

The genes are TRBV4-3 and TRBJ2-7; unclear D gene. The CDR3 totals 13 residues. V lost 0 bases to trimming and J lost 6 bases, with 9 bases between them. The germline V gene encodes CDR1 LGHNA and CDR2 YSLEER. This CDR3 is CASSQDVLGEQYF. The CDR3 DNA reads TGCGCCAGCAGCCAAGATGTGCTAGGCGAGCAGTACTTC.

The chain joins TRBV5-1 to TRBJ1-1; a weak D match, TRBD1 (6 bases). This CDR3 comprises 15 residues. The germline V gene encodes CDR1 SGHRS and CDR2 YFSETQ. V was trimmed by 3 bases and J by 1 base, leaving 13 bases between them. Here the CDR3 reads CASSSLQGSNTEAFF. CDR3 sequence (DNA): TGCGCCAGCAGCTCCTTACAGGGATCGAACACTGAAGCTTTCTTT.

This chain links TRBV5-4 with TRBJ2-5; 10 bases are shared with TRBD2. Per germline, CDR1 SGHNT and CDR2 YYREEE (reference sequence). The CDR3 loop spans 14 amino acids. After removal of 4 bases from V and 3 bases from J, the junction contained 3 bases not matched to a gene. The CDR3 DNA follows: TGTGCCAGCAGCATCAGCGGGGGGGAAGAGACCCAGTACTTC. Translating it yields CASSISGGEETQYF.